The sequence of this T cell receptor beta chain was determined in a study of regulatory T cells in long-lasting Graves disease. Time point reported: persistent/refractory GD, antithyroid drugs over 5 years with positive TRAb. Preparation of the TCR library used RNA extracted from PBMCs. The TCR beta library used iRepertoire HTBI primers with Arm-PCR amplification of CDR3. From the multiplex PCR reads, TCRdb called clonotypes with MiXCR, one entry per CDR3 protein. Of roughly 300,000 distinct CDR3 sequences in the sample, around a fifth were seen once. This clonotype was observed at least ten times. Trimming left V 7 bases short and J 8 bases short, with 14 bases between. The germline V gene has CDR1 MDHEN and CDR2 SYDVKM. This CDR3 region has 12 residues.

The rearrangement uses TRBV28 and TRBJ1-2; maybe TRBD1 (6 bases). The specimen was peripheral blood mononuclear cells (PBMCs), collected when the disease was refractory, from a patient treated with antithyroid drugs. The TCR originated in a female donor with Graves disease. The CDR3 DNA follows: TGTGCCAGCATGACGGGGGCGCGGGGCTACACCTTC. It encodes CASMTGARGYTF.